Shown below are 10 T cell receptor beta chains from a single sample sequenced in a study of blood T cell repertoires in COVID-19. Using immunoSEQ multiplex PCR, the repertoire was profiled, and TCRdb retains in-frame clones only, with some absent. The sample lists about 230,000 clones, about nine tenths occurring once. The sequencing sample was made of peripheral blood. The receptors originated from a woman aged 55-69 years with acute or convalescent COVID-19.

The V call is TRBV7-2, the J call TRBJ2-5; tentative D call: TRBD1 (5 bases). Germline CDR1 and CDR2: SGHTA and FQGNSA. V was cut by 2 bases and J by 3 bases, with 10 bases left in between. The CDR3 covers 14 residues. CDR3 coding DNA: TGTGCCAGCAGCTTATCGACAGTCGAAGAGACCCAGTACTTC. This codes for CASSLSTVEETQYF.

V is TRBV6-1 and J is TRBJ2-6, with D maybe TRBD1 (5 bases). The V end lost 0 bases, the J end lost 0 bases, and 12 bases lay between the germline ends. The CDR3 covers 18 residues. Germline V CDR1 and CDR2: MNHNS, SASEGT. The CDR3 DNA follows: TGTGCCAGCAGTGAAGCTCCACAGGAGAGCTCTGGGGCCAACGTCCTGACTTTC. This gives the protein CASSEAPQESSGANVLTF.

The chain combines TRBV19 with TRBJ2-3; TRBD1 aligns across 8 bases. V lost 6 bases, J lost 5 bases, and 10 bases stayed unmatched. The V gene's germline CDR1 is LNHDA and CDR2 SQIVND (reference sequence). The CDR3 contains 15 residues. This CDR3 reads CASRGQAAGEDTQYF. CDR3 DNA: TGTGCCAGTAGGGGACAGGCCGCTGGTGAAGATACGCAGTATTTT.

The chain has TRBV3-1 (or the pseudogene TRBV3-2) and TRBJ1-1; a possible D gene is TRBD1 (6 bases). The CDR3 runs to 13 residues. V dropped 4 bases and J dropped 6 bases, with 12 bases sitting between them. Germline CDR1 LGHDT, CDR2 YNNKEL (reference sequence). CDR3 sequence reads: CASSLIEGAEAFF. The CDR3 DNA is TGTGCCAGCAGCCTTATTGAGGGGGCTGAAGCTTTCTTT.

This CDR3 reads CASSDTQGYNEQFF. As DNA, the CDR3 is TGTGCCAGCAGTGATACTCAGGGCTACAATGAGCAGTTCTTC. The rearrangement uses TRBV25-1 and TRBJ2-1; a weak D match, TRBD1 (5 bases). The germline CDR1 and CDR2 sequences are MGHDK and SYGVNS. V lost 3 bases, J lost 3 bases, and 9 bases lay in between. This CDR3 spans 14 amino acids.

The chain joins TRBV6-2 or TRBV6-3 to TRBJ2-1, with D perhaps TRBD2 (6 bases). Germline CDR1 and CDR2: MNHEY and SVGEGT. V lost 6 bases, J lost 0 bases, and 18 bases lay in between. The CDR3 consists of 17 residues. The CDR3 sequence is CASSGRLAPTSYNEQFF. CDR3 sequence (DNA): TGTGCCAGCAGCGGTCGTCTAGCGCCGACCTCCTACAATGAGCAGTTCTTC.

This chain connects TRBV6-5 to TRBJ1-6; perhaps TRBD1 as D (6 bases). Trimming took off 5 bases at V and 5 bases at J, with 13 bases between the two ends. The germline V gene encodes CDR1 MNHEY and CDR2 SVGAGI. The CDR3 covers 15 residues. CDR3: CASSRINRDNSPLHF. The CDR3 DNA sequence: TGTGCCAGCAGTCGAATTAACAGGGATAATTCACCCCTCCACTTT.

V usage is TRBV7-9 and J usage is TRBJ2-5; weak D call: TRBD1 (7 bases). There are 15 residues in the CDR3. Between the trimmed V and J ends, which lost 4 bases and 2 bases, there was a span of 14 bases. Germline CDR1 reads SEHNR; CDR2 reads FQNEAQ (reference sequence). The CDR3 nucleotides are TGTGCCAGCAGCTCGGGGGACAGCGGACAAGAGACCCAGTACTTC. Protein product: CASSSGDSGQETQYF.

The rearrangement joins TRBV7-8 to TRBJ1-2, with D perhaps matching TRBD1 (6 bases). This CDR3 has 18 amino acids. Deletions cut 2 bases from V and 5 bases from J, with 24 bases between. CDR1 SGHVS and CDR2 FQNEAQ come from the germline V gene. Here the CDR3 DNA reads TGTGCCAGCAGCTTATTTCTGCGACAGGAGGCCCCAGGATATGGCTACACCTTC. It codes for CASSLFLRQEAPGYGYTF.

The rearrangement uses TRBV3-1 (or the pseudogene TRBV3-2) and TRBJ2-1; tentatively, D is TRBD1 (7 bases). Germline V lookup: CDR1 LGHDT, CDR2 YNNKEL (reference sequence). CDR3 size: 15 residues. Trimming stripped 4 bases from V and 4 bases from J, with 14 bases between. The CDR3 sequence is CASSPATGRYNEQFF. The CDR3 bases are TGTGCCAGCAGCCCAGCGACAGGGAGGTACAATGAGCAGTTCTTC.